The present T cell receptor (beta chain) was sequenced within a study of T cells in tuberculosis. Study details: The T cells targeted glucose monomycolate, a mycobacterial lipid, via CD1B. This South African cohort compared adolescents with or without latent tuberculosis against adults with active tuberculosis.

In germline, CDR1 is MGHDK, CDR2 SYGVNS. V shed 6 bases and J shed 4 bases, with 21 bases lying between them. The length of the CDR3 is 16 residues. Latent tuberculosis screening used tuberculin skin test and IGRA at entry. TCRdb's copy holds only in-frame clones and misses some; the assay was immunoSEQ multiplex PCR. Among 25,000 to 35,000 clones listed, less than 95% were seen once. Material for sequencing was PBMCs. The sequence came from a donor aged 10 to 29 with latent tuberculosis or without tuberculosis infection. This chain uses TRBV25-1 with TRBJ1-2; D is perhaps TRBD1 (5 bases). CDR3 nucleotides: TGTGCCAGCAGCCCCATCGGGGGGGAGGTTAGCTATGGCTACACCTTC. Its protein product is CASSPIGGEVSYGYTF.